This T cell receptor beta chain was recovered during a study of blood T cell repertoires in COVID-19. Study-wide background: The United States, Italy and Spain were the sources of the acute and convalescent COVID-19 samples. The cDNA or gDNA used as material had been derived from T cells, B-cell-depleted T cells, or PBMCs.

TCRdb's table, derived via immunoSEQ multiplex PCR, lists solely in-frame clones and lacks some. Among around 100,000 clones listed, around nine tenths were seen once. In germline, CDR1 is SGHVS, CDR2 FQNEAQ. The length of the CDR3 is 15 residues. Turning to this clone: At one end the junction does not follow the germline gene, possibly because of a read error.

Material: peripheral blood. The clonotype originates from a man aged 35 to 55 with acute or convalescent COVID-19. The chain links TRBV7-8 to TRBJ2-5; 9 nucleotides line up with TRBD2. The CDR3 is CASSLAGAVEETQYF. The DNA of the CDR3 is TGTGCCAGCAGTTTAGCGGGGGCTGTTGAAGAGACCCAGTACTTC.